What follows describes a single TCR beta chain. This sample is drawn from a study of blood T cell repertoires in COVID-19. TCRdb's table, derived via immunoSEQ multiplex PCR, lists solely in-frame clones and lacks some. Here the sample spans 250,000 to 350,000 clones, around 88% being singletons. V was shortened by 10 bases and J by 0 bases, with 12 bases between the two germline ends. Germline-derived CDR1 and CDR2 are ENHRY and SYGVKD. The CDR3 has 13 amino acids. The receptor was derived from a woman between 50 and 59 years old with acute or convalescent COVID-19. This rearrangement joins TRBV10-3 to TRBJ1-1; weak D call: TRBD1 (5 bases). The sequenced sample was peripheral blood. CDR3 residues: CATQTEVNTEAFF. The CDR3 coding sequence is TGTGCCACGCAGACAGAAGTGAACACTGAAGCTTTCTTT.